This TCR beta chain was captured by sequencing in a study of metastatic and nonmetastatic thyroid tumors. Whole-study context: A comparison of repertoires was made across blood and tumor or nodule tissue from malignant and benign thyroid patients.

The CDR3 spans 16 residues. Germline loops: CDR1 SGHRS, CDR2 YFSETQ. The V segment lost 2 bases and the J segment 2 bases; nucleotides outside the gene matches: 7. At least ten counts were recorded for this clone. Its antigen is not identified. General study findings and limits: Compared with benign nodules, malignant thyroid tumors were reported to have significantly higher TCR beta diversity in both blood and tumor.

Under the authors' procedure: To classify distant metastasis in papillary thyroid cancer, a model was built from CDR3 differences across clinicopathological groups. TCRdb reprocessed the PCR reads via MiXCR. TCRdb, rather than the study authors, made the V and J calls. The table includes about 13,000 clones, about a quarter detected once. No treatment of any kind had been given to any patient before thyroid surgery. The V and J genes are TRBV5-1 and TRBJ1-2; 9 bases align to TRBD1. The source is a female donor with papillary thyroid cancer or a benign thyroid nodule (not recorded which). Some clones in this sample may be carry-over from other donors' samples. The specimen sequenced was blood. The CDR3, as DNA: TGCGCCAGCAGCTTAACAACAGGGGGCCTCAACTATGGCTACACCTTC. Translation: CASSLTTGGLNYGYTF.